Listed here are 10 T cell receptor beta chains from one sample, sequenced in a study of shared T cell receptors in the human thymus (dated by TCRdb to about 2021). Libraries were built with the immunoSEQ multiplex PCR assay. Sourced from immuneACCESS, this table was stored by TCRdb with only in-frame sequences that have V and J called. A share of the clones is absent; for the studies checked, an unresolved V gene accounts for under half, and the remainder has no known explanation. Within this sample are over 650,000 clones, with roughly 86% of them counted one time only. Just under 0.0095% of the sample is held by the ten biggest clonotypes. The same sample was also studied in work on human thymus T cells.

Input material: thymocytes. Every receptor here comes from a boy younger than two with a congenital heart defect. Donor details come from another sample of the same person, matched by shared clones.

This clone was observed once. The V call is TRBV14, the J call TRBJ1-6; weak D call: TRBD1 (5 bases). The CDR3 has 16 amino acids. Trimming took off 1 base at V and 0 bases at J, with 7 bases between the two ends. Germline assignment: CDR1 SGHDN and CDR2 FVKESK. DNA for the CDR3: TGTGCCAGCAGCCAAGTTACAGGCTCCTATAATTCACCCCTCCACTTT. Residues: CASSQVTGSYNSPLHF.

A few counts support this clone. The chain uses TRBV5-6 and TRBJ1-6; D ambiguous. Germline V gene lookup returns CDR1 SGHDT and CDR2 YYEEEE. Trimming cost V 4 bases and J 1 base, with 6 bases left between them. The CDR3 runs 14 residues. In DNA form, the CDR3 reads TGTGCCAGCAGCCGGGTGTCCTATAATTCACCCCTCCACTTT. It specifies CASSRVSYNSPLHF.

The rearrangement links TRBV9 to TRBJ2-1; 12 nucleotides agree with TRBD2. The junction had 10 bases not matched to a gene; V was cut back by 0 bases and J by 6 bases. CDR1 is SGDLS and CDR2 is YYNGEE in the germline V gene. The CDR3 loop spans 18 amino acids. CDR3 amino acids: CASSVASGRASGSNEQFF. In nucleotides, the CDR3 is TGTGCCAGCAGCGTAGCTAGCGGGAGGGCCAGCGGGTCCAATGAGCAGTTCTTC.

The chain recombines TRBV7-9 with TRBJ2-7; 8 positions match TRBD1. Germline CDR1 and CDR2: SEHNR and FQNEAQ (reference sequence). The J segment lost 3 bases and the V segment lost 8 bases, leaving 9 bases of the junction unmatched. CDR3 length: 14 amino acids. This chain's CDR3 is CASGDRGVIYEQYF. CDR3 DNA sequence: TGTGCCAGCGGAGACAGGGGTGTCATCTACGAGCAGTACTTC.

The chain has TRBV2 and TRBJ1-5; D remains ambiguous. The CDR3 loop spans 13 amino acids. From germline, CDR1 is SNHLY and CDR2 FYNNEI. The V end was cut by 4 bases, the J end by 3 bases, with 7 bases between. Written as DNA, the CDR3 is TGTGCCAGCAGTGTGTGGCTCAATCAGCCCCAGCATTTT. Protein sequence: CASSVWLNQPQHF.

This clone appeared once. The chain links TRBV6-6 to TRBJ1-2; TRBD1 is a possible D gene (5 bases). CDR3 length equals 12 residues. CDR1 is MNHNY, CDR2 SVGAGI, per germline (reference sequence). V shed 6 bases and J shed 7 bases, with 12 bases lying between them. The CDR3 DNA sequence: TGTGCCAGCAGCTGGGGGGGTCGTGGCTACACCTTC. Protein product: CASSWGGRGYTF.

The CDR3 DNA reads as TGTGCCAGCCTTAGCGGGAAGGCCCCCTACGAGCAGTACTTC. Protein product: CASLSGKAPYEQYF. The chain links TRBV7-2 to TRBJ2-7; 8 bases are shared with TRBD2. Germline CDR1 is SGHTA and CDR2 is FQGNSA. J gave up 2 bases and V 8 bases, and 8 bases lay outside the gene matches. CDR3 length: 14 residues.

This clone was counted a single time. The rearrangement joins TRBV5-6 to TRBJ1-1; the D is unclear. V gave up 2 bases and J gave up 0 bases, with 20 bases separating them. The CDR3 contains 18 residues. CDR1 is SGHDT and CDR2 is YYEEEE in the germline V gene. The CDR3 DNA reads TGTGCCAGCAGCTTTAAACCGAAAGAGCCGAATATGAACACTGAAGCTTTCTTT. Translated, it gives CASSFKPKEPNMNTEAFF.

The genes are TRBV28 and TRBJ1-1; D is undetermined. CDR3 length equals 15 residues. V lost 0 bases to trimming and J lost 3 bases, with 11 bases between them. CDR1 MDHEN and CDR2 SYDVKM come from the germline V gene. The CDR3 sequence: CASSLCFVEHTEAFF. DNA of the CDR3: TGTGCCAGCAGTTTATGCTTTGTCGAGCACACTGAAGCTTTCTTT.

This sequence joins TRBV5-6 and TRBJ2-7, with 7 bases identical to TRBD1. This CDR3 is built from 13 residues. After removal of 7 bases from V and 3 bases from J, the junction contained 7 bases not matched to a gene. Germline V lookup: CDR1 SGHDT, CDR2 YYEEEE. CDR3: CASRRRQGYEQYF. In DNA form, the CDR3 reads TGTGCCAGCCGTCGCCGACAGGGCTACGAGCAGTACTTC. Full variable domain (remainder filled in from reference TRBV5-6 and TRBJ2-7): DAGVTQSPTHLIKTRGQQVTLRCSPKSGHDTVSWYQQALGQGPQFIFQYYEEEERQRGNFPDRFSGHQFPNYSSELNVNALLLGDSALYLCASRRRQGYEQYFGPGTRLTVT.